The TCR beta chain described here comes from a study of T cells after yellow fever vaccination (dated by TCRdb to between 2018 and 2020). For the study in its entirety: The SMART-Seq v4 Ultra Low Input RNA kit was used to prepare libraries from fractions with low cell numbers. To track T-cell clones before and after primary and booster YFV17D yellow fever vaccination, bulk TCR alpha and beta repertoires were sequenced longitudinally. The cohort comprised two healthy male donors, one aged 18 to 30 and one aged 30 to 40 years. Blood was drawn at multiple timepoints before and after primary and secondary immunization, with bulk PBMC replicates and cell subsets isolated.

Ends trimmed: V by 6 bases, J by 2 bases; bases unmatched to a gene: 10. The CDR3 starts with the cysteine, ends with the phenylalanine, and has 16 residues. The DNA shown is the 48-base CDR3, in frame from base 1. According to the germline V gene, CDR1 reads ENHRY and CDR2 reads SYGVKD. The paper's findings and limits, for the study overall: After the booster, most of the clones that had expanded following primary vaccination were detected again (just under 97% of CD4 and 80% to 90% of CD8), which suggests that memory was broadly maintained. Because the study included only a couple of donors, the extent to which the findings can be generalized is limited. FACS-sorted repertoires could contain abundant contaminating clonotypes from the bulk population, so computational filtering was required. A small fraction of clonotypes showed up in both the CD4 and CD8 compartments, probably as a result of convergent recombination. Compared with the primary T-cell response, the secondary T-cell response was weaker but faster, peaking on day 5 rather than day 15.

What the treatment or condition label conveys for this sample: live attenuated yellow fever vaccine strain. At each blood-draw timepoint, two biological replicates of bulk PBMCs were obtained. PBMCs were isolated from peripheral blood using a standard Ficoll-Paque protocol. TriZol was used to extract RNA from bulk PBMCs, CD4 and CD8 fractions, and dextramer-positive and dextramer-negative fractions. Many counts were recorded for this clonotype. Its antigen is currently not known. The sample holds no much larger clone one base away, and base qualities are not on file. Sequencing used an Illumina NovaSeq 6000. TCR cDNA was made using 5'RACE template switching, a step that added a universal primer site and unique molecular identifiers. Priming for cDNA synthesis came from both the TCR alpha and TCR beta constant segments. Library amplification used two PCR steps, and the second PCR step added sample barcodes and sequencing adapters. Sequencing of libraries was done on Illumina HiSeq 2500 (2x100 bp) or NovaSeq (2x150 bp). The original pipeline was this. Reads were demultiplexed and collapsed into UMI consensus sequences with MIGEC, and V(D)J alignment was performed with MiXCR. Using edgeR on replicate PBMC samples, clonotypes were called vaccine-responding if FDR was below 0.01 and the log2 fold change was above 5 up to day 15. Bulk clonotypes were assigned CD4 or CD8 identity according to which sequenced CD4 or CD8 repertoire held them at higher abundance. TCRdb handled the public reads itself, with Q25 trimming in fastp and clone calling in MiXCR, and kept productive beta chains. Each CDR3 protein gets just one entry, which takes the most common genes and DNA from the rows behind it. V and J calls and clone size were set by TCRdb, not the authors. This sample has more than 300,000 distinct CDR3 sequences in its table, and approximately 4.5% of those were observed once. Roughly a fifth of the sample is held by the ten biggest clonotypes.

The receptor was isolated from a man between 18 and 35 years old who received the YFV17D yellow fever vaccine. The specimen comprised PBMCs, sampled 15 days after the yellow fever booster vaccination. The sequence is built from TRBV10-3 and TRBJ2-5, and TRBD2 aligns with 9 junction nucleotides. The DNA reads TGTGCCATCAGCAAAGAGCTAGCGGGGAGACAAGAGACCCAGTACTTC. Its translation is CAISKELAGRQETQYF.